The following is a T cell receptor beta chain sequence with its context. The target antigen is unknown. No conserved phenylalanine or tryptophan ends this CDR3, so it is likely a read error. The DNA is omitted, as the CDR3 cannot be located on it reliably, and the CDR3 follows TCRdb's listing. From RNA, the CDR3 regions of TCR beta chains were amplified and sequenced. First-round RT-PCR employed HTBI primers, with a second-round multiplex PCR after it. TCRdb redid the calling of the multiplex PCR reads with MiXCR, one entry per CDR3 protein. The table records around 1.1 million distinct CDR3 sequences, less than 45% of them present only once. The sample is drawn from a study of Graves' ophthalmopathy and Graves' hyperthyroidism. General study points: Among expanded thyroid clonotypes above 0.001 frequency, most also occurred in blood. Researchers report that a 13-signature model separated ophthalmopathy from stable hyperthyroidism, posting about 90% sensitivity and 65% to 82% specificity.

The CDR3 sequence runs 12 residues, both termini included. Germline V gene sequence: CDR1 SQVTM, CDR2 ANQGSEA. Sequencing was carried out using peripheral blood or thyroid tissue (not recorded which). The clonotype comes from an adult man with Graves' hyperthyroidism. The chain has TRBV29-1 and TRBJ2-5; TRBD1, as called in the table, went unchecked against the DNA. CDR3 residues: CSVGGATGHSNT.